This record looks at one T cell receptor (beta chain) sequence and its context. Data came from immunoSEQ multiplex PCR; TCRdb stores just in-frame clones and leaves some out. This sample carries some 96,000 clones, roughly 87% of them seen once, and the ten largest clones take 18%. The data belong to a study of control samples from healthy donors and cancer patients. This TCR was sampled from a woman in her forties or fifties in good health. The sequenced sample consisted of blood.

CDR3 nucleotide sequence: TGCGCCAGCAGCTTGGATCAGGGGGTCGGCTATGGCTACACCTTC. Protein: CASSLDQGVGYGYTF. The rearrangement joins TRBV5-1 to TRBJ1-2; 7 nucleotides match TRBD1. V gave up 0 bases and J gave up 4 bases; unmatched junction bases: 6. Germline V lookup: CDR1 SGHRS, CDR2 YFSETQ. This CDR3 comprises 15 residues. The complete variable domain, with remaining parts taken from reference TRBV5-1 and TRBJ1-2, reads KAGVTQTPRYLIKTRGQQVTLSCSPISGHRSVSWYQQTPGQGLQFLFEYFSETQRNKGNFPGRFSGRQFSNSRSEMNVSTLELGDSALYLCASSLDQGVGYGYTFGSGTRLTVV.